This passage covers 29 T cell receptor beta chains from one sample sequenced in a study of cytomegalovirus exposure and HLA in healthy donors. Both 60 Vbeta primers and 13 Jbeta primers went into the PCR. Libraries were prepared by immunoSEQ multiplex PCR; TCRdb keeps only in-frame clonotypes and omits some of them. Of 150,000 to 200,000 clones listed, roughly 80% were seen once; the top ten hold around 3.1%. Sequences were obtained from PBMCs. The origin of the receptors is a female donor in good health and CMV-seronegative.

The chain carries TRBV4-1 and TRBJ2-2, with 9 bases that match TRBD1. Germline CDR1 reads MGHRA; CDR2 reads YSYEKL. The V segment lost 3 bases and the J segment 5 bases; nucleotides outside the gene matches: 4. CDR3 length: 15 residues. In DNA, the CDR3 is TGCGCCAGCAGCCAGATAGGACAGGGGACCGGGGAGCTGTTTTTT. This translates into CASSQIGQGTGELFF.

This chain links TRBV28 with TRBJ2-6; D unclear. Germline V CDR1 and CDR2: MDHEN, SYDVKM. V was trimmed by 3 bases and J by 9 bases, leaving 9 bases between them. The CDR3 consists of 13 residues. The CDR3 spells CASSFPLYNVLTF. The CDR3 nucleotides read TGTGCCAGCAGTTTCCCCCTCTACAACGTCCTGACTTTC.

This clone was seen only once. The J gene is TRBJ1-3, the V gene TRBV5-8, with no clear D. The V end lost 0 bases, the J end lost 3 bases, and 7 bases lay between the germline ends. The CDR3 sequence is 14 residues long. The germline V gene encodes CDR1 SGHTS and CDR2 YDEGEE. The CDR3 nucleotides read TGTGCCAGCAGCTTGGACTCCTATGGAAACACCATATATTTT. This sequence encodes CASSLDSYGNTIYF.

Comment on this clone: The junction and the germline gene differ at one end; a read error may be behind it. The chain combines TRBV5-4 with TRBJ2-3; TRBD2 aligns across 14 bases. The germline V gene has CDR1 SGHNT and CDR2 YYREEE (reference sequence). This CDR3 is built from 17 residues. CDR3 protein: CASSYRGLAGGGDAQYF. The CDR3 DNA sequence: TGTGCCAGCAGCTACCGCGGACTAGCGGGGGGCGGAGATGCGCAGTATTTT.

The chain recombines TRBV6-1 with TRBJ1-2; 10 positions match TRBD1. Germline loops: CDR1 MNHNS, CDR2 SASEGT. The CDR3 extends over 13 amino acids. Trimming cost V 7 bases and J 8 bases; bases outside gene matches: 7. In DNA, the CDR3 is TGTGCCAGCAACCGGGACAGGGGCGAGGGCTACACCTTC. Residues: CASNRDRGEGYTF.

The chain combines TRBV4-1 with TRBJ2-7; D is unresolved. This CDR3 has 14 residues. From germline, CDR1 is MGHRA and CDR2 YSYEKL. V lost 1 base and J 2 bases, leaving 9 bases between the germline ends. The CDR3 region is CASSQVTNTYEQYF. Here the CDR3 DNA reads TGCGCCAGCAGCCAAGTAACAAACACCTACGAGCAGTACTTC.

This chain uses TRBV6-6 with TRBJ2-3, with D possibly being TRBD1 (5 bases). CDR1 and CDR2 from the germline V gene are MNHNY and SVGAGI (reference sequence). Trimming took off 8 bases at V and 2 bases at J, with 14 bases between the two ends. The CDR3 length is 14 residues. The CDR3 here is CASRAGIHTDTQYF. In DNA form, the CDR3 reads TGTGCCAGCCGAGCAGGGATCCACACAGATACGCAGTATTTT.

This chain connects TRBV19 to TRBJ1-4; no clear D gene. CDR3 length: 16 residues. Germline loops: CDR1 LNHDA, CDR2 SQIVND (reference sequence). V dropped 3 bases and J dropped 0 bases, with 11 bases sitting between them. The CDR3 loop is CASSILGDTTNEKLFF. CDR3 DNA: TGTGCCAGTAGTATTCTCGGAGATACAACTAATGAAAAACTGTTTTTT.

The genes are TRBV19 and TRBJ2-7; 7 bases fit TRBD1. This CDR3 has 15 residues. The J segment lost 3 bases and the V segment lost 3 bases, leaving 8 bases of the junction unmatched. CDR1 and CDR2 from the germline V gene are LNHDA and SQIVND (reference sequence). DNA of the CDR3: TGTGCCAGTAGTATCGGGACAGCAAGGCGCTACGAGCAGTACTTC. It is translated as CASSIGTARRYEQYF.

CDR3 sequence reads: CASSRDREEGYTF. The DNA for the CDR3 is TGTGCCAGCAGCAGGGACAGGGAGGAAGGCTACACCTTC. The V call is TRBV7-9, the J call TRBJ1-2; TRBD1 matches at 9 bases. The CDR3 consists of 13 residues. CDR1 is SEHNR, CDR2 FQNEAQ, per germline (reference sequence). The ends lost 5 bases at V and 8 bases at J; junction bases unmatched: 6. The full variable domain, its missing parts supplied by reference TRBV7-9 and TRBJ1-2, is DTGVSQNPRHKITKRGQNVTFRCDPISEHNRLYWYRQTLGQGPEFLTYFQNEAQLEKSRLLSDRFSAERPKGSFSTLEIQRTEQGDSAMYLCASSRDREEGYTFGSGTRLTVV.

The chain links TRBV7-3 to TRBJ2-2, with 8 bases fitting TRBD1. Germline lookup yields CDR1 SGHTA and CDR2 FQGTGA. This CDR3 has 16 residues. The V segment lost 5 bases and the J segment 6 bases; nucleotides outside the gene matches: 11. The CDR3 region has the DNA TGTGCCAGCAGCCCAAGTCTCCGGACAGGGCCCGGGGAGCTGTTTTTT. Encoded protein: CASSPSLRTGPGELFF.

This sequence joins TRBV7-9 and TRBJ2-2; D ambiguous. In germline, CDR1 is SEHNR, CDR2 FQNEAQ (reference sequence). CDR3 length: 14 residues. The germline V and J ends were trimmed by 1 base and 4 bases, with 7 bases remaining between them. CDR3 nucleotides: TGTGCCAGCAGCTTAGACCTTAGCACCGGGGAGCTGTTTTTT. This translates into CASSLDLSTGELFF.

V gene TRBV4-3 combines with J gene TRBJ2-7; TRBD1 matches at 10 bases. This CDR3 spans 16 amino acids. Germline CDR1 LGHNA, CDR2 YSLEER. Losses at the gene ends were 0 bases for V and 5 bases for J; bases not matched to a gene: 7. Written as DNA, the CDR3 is TGCGCCAGCAGCCAAGACCGAGGGACAGGGGCCCACGAGCAGTACTTC. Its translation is CASSQDRGTGAHEQYF.

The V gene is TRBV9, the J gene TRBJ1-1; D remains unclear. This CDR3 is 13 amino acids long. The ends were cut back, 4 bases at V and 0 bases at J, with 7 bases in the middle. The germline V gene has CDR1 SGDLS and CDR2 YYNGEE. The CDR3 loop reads CASSSSLNTEAFF. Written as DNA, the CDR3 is TGTGCCAGCAGCTCCAGTTTGAACACTGAAGCTTTCTTT. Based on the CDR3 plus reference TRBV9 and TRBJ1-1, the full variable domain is DSGVTQTPKHLITATGQRVTLRCSPRSGDLSVYWYQQSLDQGLQFLIQYYNGEERAKGNILERFSAQQFPDLHSELNLSSLELGDSALYFCASSSSLNTEAFFGQGTRLTVV.

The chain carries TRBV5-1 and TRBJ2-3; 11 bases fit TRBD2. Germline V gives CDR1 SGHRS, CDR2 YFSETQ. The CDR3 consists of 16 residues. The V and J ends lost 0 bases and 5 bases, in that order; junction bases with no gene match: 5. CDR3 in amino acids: CASSLVAGGPVDTQYF. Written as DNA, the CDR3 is TGCGCCAGCAGCTTGGTAGCGGGAGGGCCGGTAGATACGCAGTATTTT.

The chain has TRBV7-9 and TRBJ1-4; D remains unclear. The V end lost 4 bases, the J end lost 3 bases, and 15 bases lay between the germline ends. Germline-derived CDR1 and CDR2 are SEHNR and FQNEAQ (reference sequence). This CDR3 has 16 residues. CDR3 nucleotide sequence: TGTGCCAGCAGCTCCCGTTCTGAGGCAGCTAATGAAAAACTGTTTTTT. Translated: CASSSRSEAANEKLFF.

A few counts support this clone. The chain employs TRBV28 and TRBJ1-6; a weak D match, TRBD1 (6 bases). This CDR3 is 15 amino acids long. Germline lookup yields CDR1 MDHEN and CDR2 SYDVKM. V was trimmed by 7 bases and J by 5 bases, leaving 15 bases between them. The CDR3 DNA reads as TGTGCCAGCAATACGCCTGGGACACATAATTCACCCCTCCACTTT. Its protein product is CASNTPGTHNSPLHF.

The CDR3 DNA follows: TGCAGTGGGACTCTCTCCTACGAGCAGTACTTC. It specifies CSGTLSYEQYF. J is TRBJ2-7 and V is TRBV20-1; D possibly corresponds to TRBD2 (5 bases). In germline, CDR1 is DFQATT, CDR2 SNEGSKA (reference sequence). The ends were cut back, 7 bases at V and 0 bases at J, with 7 bases in the middle. The CDR3 length is 11 residues.

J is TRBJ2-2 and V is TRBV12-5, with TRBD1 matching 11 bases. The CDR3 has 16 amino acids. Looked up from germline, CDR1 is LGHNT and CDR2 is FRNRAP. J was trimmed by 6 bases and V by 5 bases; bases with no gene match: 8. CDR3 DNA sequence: TGTGCTAGTGGTCTACAAGGGACAGGGGGTGCCGGGGAGCTGTTTTTT. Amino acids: CASGLQGTGGAGELFF.

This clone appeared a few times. CDR3 sequence (DNA): TGTGCCAGCAGTTTTGACAGGTCCGTCACTGAAGCTTTCTTT. It yields the protein CASSFDRSVTEAFF. The V and J genes are TRBV27 and TRBJ1-1; tentative D call: TRBD1 (6 bases). V lost 3 bases and J lost 4, with 12 bases in between. The CDR3 length is 14 residues. Germline V gene sequence: CDR1 MNHEY, CDR2 SMNVEV (reference sequence).

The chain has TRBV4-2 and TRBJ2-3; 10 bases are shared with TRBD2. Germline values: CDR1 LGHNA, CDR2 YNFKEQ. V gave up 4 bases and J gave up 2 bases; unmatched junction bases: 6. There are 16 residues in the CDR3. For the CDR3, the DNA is TGTGCCAGCAGCCTACTAGCGGGGCTTTCCACAGATACGCAGTATTTT. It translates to CASSLLAGLSTDTQYF.

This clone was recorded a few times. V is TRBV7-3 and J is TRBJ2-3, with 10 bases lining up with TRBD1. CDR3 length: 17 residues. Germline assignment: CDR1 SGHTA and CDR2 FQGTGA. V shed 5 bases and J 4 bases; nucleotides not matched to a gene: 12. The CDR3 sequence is CASSRNGGGTGADTQYF. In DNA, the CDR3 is TGTGCCAGCAGCCGAAATGGAGGGGGGACAGGGGCAGATACGCAGTATTTT.

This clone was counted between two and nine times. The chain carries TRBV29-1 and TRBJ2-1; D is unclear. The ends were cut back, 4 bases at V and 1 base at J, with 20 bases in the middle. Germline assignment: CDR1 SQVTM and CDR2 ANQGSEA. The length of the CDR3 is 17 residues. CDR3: CSVVTVHPLFSYNEQFF. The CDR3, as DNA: TGCAGCGTTGTAACAGTGCACCCTCTGTTTTCCTACAATGAGCAGTTCTTC.

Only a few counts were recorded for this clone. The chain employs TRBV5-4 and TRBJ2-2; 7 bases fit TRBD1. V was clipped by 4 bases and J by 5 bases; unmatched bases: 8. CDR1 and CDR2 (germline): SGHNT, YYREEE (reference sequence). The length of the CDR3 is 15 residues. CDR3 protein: CASSLLQGRTGELFF. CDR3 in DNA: TGTGCCAGCAGCCTCCTACAGGGGAGAACCGGGGAGCTGTTTTTT.

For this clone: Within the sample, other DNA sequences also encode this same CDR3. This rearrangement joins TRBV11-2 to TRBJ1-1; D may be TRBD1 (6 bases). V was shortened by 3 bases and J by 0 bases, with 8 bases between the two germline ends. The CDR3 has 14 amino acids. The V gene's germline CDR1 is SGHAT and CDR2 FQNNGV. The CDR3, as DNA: TGTGCCAGCAGCTTCGGACAGCTGAACACTGAAGCTTTCTTT. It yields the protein CASSFGQLNTEAFF.

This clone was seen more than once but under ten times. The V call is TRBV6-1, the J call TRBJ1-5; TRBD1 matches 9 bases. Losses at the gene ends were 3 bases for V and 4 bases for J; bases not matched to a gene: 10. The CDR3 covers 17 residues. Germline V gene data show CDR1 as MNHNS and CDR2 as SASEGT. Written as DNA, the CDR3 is TGTGCCAGCAGTGAGCAGGACAGGGGCCGGGAGAATCAGCCCCAGCATTTT. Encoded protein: CASSEQDRGRENQPQHF.

The CDR3 spells CATGSSYEQYF. The CDR3 nucleotides read TGTGCCACAGGTAGCTCCTACGAGCAGTACTTC. The J gene is TRBJ2-7, the V gene TRBV27; D remains ambiguous. The germline V gene has CDR1 MNHEY and CDR2 SMNVEV (reference sequence). The CDR3 covers 11 residues. V lost 10 bases and J 0 bases, leaving 7 bases between the germline ends.

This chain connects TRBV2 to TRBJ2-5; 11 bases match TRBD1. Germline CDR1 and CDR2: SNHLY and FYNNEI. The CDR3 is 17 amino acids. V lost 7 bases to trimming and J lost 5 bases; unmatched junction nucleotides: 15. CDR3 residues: CASIPRSDRGLEETQYF. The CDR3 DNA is TGTGCCAGCATCCCCAGATCGGACAGGGGGCTTGAGGAGACCCAGTACTTC.

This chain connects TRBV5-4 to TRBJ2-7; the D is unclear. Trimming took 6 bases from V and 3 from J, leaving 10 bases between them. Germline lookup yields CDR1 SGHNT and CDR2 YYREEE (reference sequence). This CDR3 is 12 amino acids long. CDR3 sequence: CASTTPGYEQYF. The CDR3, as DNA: TGTGCCAGCACCACCCCGGGCTACGAGCAGTACTTC.